The clone carrying this T cell receptor (beta chain) showed up just once. Here immunoSEQ multiplex PCR was the method, and the copy in TCRdb shows in-frame clones only, minus some. The table includes more than 250,000 clones, 80% to 90% detected once. The CDR3 consists of 13 residues. V lost 6 bases and J lost 7, with 13 bases in between. This sample was taken from a study of blood T cell repertoires in COVID-19. This receptor was identified in a man aged 18 to 30 who had recovered from COVID-19. The V and J genes are TRBV12-3 or TRBV12-4 and TRBJ2-1; D perhaps matches TRBD2 (5 bases). Sequencing was performed on peripheral blood. The CDR3 nucleotides read TGTGCCAGCAGCATGCGCCCGGGGAATGAGCAGTTCTTC. This sequence encodes CASSMRPGNEQFF.